The subject of this entry is one TCR beta chain. Its specificity is not known. Sequencing was performed with immunoSEQ multiplex PCR; in TCRdb, only in-frame clones are kept and a portion is missing. The table has roughly 86,000 clones, 89% seen once. In germline, CDR1 is GTSNPN, CDR2 SVGIG (reference sequence). The CDR3 is 14 residues long. The V and J ends lost 0 bases and 10 bases, in that order; junction bases with no gene match: 6. Time point noted: week 47, end of study. Mutant IDH1 20-mer peptide, at 300 ug, made up each vaccine dose, with topical imiquimod. Patients in the study were vaccinated eight times, receiving shots in weeks 1, 3, 5, 7, 11, 15, 19 and 23. The sample comes from a study of a mutant IDH1 vaccine in newly diagnosed glioma. General study findings and limits: Researchers report vaccine-induced immune responses in 93.3% of patients. Pseudoprogression appeared unlinked to shifts in leading peripheral T cell clonotypes.

Material: PBMCs, obtained from a glioma patient whose treatment included an IDH1 peptide vaccine. This rearrangement joins TRBV30 to TRBJ1-6; TRBD1 matches 7 bases. This receptor was obtained from a woman aged 45-65 years with glioma. DNA of the CDR3: TGTGCCTGGAGTGTAAGAGGGGGACAGTCACCCCTCCACTTT. Protein sequence: CAWSVRGGQSPLHF.